One T cell receptor (beta chain) is described in this entry. Its antigen is not identified. TCRdb keeps only in-frame clones here, not all; method: immunoSEQ multiplex PCR. The sample consists of 240,000 or so clones, 90% to 95% of them appearing once. V lost 3 bases, J lost 7 bases, and 9 bases lay in between. Germline V gives CDR1 KGHSH, CDR2 LQKENI. The CDR3 sequence is 12 residues long. The data belong to a study of T cell responses to AZD1222 COVID-19 vaccine. Study conclusions and caveats: Baseline testing showed seropositivity in only a handful of AZD1222 recipients. After the peak T cell response, and only then, were repertoires sampled.

V gene TRBV18 combines with J gene TRBJ1-2; D is unclear. The TCR originated in an adult in good health. This sample comprised peripheral blood, obtained on day 0 of AZD1222 vaccination. As DNA, the CDR3 is TGTGCCAGCTCACCCGACGCCCTTGGCTACACCTTC. Its protein product is CASSPDALGYTF.